Listed below are T cell receptor beta chains from one sample, sequenced in a study of OX40 agonist ivuxolimab in advanced cancers. Here immunoSEQ multiplex PCR was the method, and the copy in TCRdb shows in-frame clones only, minus some. Of approximately 46,000 clones listed, roughly three quarters were seen once; the top ten hold over 2%. Sequencing was performed on CD4+ or CD8+ T cells sorted from blood, taken in a trial of the OX40 agonist ivuxolimab. The origin of the receptors is an adult with an advanced solid tumor such as melanoma, head and neck, liver or kidney cancer. Each CDR3 is given without its conserved first and last residue. A D gene is named only where the DNA matches it firmly. Only part of the rows carry a size: once, few, many, or a class if the clone is expanded.

v_gene	j_gene	d_gene	abundance	CDR3aa
TRBV4-1	TRBJ2-1	NA	NA	ASSPSSYNEQF
TRBV30	TRBJ1-5	NA	once	AWSVQATGSLPQH
TRBV9	TRBJ2-1	NA	NA	ASSATGSYNEQF
TRBV5-1	TRBJ1-2	TRBD1	NA	ASSWEGATNYGYT
TRBV11-2	TRBJ2-7	NA	NA	ASSLDRINSYEQY
TRBV27	TRBJ2-1	NA	NA	ASRRQGGNEQF
TRBV28	TRBJ1-4	NA	NA	ASAPFATNEKLF
TRBV14	TRBJ2-1	TRBD2	NA	ASSQSLAGNEQF
TRBV6-4	TRBJ1-3	NA	NA	ASSETAGNTIY
TRBV6-5	TRBJ1-6	NA	NA	ASSFYGSPLH
TRBV9	TRBJ1-2	NA	NA	ASSVEEFYGYT
TRBV11-2	TRBJ1-1	NA	NA	ASSLVNGNTEAF
TRBV5-1	TRBJ2-3	NA	NA	ASITGTSSTDTQY
TRBV5-1	TRBJ1-2	NA	NA	ASSWELNYGYT
TRBV18	TRBJ1-6	NA	once	ASSRWESPLH
TRBV2	TRBJ2-4	NA	once	ASSGGQLQY
TRBV6-1	TRBJ2-7	TRBD1	NA	ASSDWGQGPYEQY
TRBV19	TRBJ2-3	TRBD1	NA	ASSIRQGWYADTQY
TRBV19	TRBJ1-1	NA	NA	ASSIQGRNTEAF
TRBV28	TRBJ1-1	TRBD1	NA	ASSLDRVQAF
TRBV29-1	TRBJ2-1	NA	NA	SGSFTSHEQF
TRBV2	TRBJ2-7	NA	few	ASSAEYTAYEQY
TRBV10-3	TRBJ2-1	TRBD2	NA	AIAGTSGRGEQF
TRBV19	TRBJ2-1	NA	NA	ASSIGLGRQEEQF
TRBV2	TRBJ2-3	TRBD2	NA	ASRPGTSGDTQY
TRBV28	TRBJ2-7	TRBD1	NA	ASAGTGESYEQY
TRBV11-1	TRBJ2-7	TRBD2	NA	ASSRGTSGRAYEQY
TRBV5-5	TRBJ2-7	NA	NA	ASSFLALEQY
TRBV9	TRBJ2-5	TRBD2	NA	ASSVASGRQETQY
TRBV4-2	TRBJ2-7	NA	few	ASSQADGNYEQY
TRBV6-1	TRBJ1-2	NA	NA	ASTGDGFYGYT
TRBV6-5	TRBJ2-2	TRBD2	NA	ASTGSGTGELF
TRBV7-3	TRBJ1-1	NA	few	ASSPFVGRNTEAF
TRBV11-2	TRBJ2-2	NA	few	ASSFLWGLNTGELF
TRBV30	TRBJ1-2	NA	few	AGYSSNNYGYT
TRBV10-1	TRBJ1-1	TRBD1	NA	ASREDRGGEAF
TRBV5-4	TRBJ2-7	TRBD1	NA	ASSQGAIGGPYEQY
TRBV5-5	TRBJ1-6	NA	NA	ASTRLTHNSPLH
TRBV7-7	TRBJ1-1	TRBD1	NA	ASSQDRGTEAF
TRBV6-1	TRBJ2-6	TRBD2	NA	ASSEFPSGNGANVLT
TRBV21-1	TRBJ2-7	NA	NA	AGPGRGDKEEQY